This T cell receptor (beta chain) appears in the sequencing data of a study of shared clonotypes between healthy human individuals. Whole-study context: There were three CD4 naive, three CD4 memory, two CD8 naive and one CD8 memory plates per donor.

V was shortened by 6 bases and J by 4 bases, with 16 bases between the two germline ends. Germline V gene lookup returns CDR1 MGHRA and CDR2 YSYEKL. The CDR3 covers 15 residues. In the naive CD8 group, cells lacked CD45RO and were positively selected for CCR7, so terminally differentiated effector memory CD45RA+ cells were left out. TCRdb's table, derived via immunoSEQ multiplex PCR, lists solely in-frame clones and lacks some. This table holds about 2,200,000 clones, about 92% found once. The sequence was obtained from a man younger than 35 in good health. Some clones in this sample may be carry-over from other donors' samples. What was sequenced was naive CD8+ T cells from PBMCs. The J gene is TRBJ2-1, the V gene TRBV4-1; D may be TRBD2 (7 bases). The CDR3 region is CASRDGLGGYNEQFF. The CDR3 region has the DNA TGCGCCAGCAGAGACGGACTAGGGGGATACAATGAGCAGTTCTTC.